This T cell receptor (beta chain) appears in the sequencing data of a study of PD-L1 blockade in urothelial cancer. Study overall: About nine tenths of the roughly 30 patients comprised males who had bladder-origin urothelial cancer. Blood analysis was done at 3 weeks (second dose) and 6 weeks after treatment began.

The templates were synthetic TCR analogs, and they were spiked into each PCR. TCRdb's table, derived via immunoSEQ multiplex PCR, lists solely in-frame clones and lacks some. There are under 95,000 clones in the sample; 84% occur only once, and more than 2% lies in the top ten. The time point denotes: pretreatment peripheral blood. The V gene end was trimmed by 9 bases and the J gene end by 3 bases; junction bases not matched to a gene: 7. Germline CDR1 LNHDA, CDR2 SQIVND (reference sequence). The CDR3 is made up of 13 amino acids. The TCR comes from a man aged 60 to 69 with urothelial cancer. This sequence joins TRBV19 and TRBJ2-7, with 8 bases matching TRBD1. Sequenced here: PBMCs, sampled around atezolizumab (anti-PD-L1) treatment. This CDR3 reads CASRDRNGYEQYF. The CDR3 nucleotides are TGTGCCAGCCGGGACAGGAATGGCTACGAGCAGTACTTC. Full variable domain (remainder filled in from reference TRBV19 and TRBJ2-7): DGGITQSPKYLFRKEGQNVTLSCEQNLNHDAMYWYRQDPGQGLRLIYYSQIVNDFQKGDIAEGYSVSREKKESFPLTVTSAQKNPTAFYLCASRDRNGYEQYFGPGTRLTVT.